This TCR beta chain originates from a study of siplizumab effects on memory and regulatory T cells. This clone was picked up one time. Germline V gene lookup returns CDR1 KGHSH and CDR2 LQKENI. Trimming cost V 2 bases and J 5 bases; bases outside gene matches: 5. The CDR3 is 16 amino acids. Using immunoSEQ multiplex PCR, the repertoire was profiled, and TCRdb retains in-frame clones only, with some absent. The sample records roughly 80,000 clones, over 80% being singletons. The sequence was obtained from a human donor in good health. The sample comprised Tregs sorted from blood. This sequence joins TRBV18 and TRBJ1-6, with 8 positions matching TRBD1. CDR3 in amino acids: CASSPGQGLDNSPLHF. The CDR3 DNA reads TGTGCCAGCTCACCAGGACAGGGTCTCGATAATTCACCCCTCCACTTT. Full variable domain (outside the CDR3, taken from reference TRBV18 and TRBJ1-6): NAGVMQNPRHLVRRRGQEARLRCSPMKGHSHVYWYRQLPEEGLKFMVYLQKENIIDESGMPKERFSAEFPKEGPSILRIQQVVRGDSAAYFCASSPGQGLDNSPLHFGNGTRLTVT.